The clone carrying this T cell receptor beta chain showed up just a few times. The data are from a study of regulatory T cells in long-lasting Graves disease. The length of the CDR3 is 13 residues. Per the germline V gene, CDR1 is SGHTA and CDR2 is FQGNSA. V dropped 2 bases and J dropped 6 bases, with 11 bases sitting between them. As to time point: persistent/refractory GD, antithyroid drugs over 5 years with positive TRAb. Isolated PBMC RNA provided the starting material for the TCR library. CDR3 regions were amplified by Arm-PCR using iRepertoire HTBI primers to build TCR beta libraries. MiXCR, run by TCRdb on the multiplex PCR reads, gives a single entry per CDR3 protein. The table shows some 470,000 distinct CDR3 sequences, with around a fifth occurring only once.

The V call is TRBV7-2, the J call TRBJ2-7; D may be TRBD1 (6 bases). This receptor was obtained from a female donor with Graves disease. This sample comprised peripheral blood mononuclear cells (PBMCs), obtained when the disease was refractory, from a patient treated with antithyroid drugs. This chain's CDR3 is CASSLYRVGEQYF. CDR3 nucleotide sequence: TGTGCCAGCAGCTTATACAGGGTGGGCGAGCAGTACTTC.